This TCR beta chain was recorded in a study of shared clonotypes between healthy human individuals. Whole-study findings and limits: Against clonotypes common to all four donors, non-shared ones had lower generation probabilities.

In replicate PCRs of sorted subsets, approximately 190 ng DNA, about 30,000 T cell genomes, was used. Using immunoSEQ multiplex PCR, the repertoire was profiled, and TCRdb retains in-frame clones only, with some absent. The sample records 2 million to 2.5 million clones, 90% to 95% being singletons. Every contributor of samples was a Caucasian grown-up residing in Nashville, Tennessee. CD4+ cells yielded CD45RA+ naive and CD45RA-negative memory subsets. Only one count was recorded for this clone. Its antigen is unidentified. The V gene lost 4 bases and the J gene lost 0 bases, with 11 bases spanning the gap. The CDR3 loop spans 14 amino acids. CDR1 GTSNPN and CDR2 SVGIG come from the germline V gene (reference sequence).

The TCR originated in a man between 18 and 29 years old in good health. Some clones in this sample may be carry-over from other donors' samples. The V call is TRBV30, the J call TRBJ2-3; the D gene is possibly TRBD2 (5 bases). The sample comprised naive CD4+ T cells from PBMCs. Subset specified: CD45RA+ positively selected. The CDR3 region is CAWTQRGSTDTQYF. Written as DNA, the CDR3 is TGTGCCTGGACCCAGAGAGGGAGCACAGATACGCAGTATTTT.